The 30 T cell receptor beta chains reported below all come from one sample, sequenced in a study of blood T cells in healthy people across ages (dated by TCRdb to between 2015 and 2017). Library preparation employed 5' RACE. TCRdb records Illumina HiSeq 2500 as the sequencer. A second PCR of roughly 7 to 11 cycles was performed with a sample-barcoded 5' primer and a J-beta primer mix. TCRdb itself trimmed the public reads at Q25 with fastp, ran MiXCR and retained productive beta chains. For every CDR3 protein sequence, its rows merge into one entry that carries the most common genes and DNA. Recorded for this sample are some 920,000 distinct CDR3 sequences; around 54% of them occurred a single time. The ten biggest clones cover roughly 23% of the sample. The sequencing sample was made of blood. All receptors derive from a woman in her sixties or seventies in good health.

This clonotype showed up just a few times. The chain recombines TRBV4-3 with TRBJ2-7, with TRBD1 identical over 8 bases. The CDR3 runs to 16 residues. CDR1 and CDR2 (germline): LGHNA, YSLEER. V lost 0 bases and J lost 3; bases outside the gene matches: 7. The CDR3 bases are TGCGCCAGCAGCCAAGAAGGCCAGGGGGCGGTCTACGAGCAGTACTTC. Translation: CASSQEGQGAVYEQYF.

The CDR3 region is CASSWDVNTGELFF. The CDR3, as DNA: TGCGCCAGCAGCTGGGACGTTAACACCGGGGAGCTGTTTTTT. The chain uses TRBV4-3 and TRBJ2-2; perhaps D is TRBD1 or TRBD2 (5 bases each). This CDR3 is 14 amino acids long. Germline V gene lookup returns CDR1 LGHNA and CDR2 YSLEER. The V end lost 5 bases, the J end lost 2 bases, and 9 bases lay between the germline ends.

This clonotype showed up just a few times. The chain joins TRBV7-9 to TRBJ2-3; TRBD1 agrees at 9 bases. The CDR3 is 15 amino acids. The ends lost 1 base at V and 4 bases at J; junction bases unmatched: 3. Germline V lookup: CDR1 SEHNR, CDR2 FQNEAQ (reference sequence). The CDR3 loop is CASSLVDRGSDTQYF. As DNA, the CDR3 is TGTGCCAGCAGCTTAGTGGACAGGGGTTCAGATACGCAGTATTTT.

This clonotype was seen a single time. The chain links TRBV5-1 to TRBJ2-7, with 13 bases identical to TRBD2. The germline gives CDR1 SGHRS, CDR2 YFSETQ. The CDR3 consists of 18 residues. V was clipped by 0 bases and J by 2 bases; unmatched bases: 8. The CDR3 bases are TGCGCCAGCAGCTTGGGACTAGCGGGAGGACAAATCACCTACGAGCAGTACTTC. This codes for CASSLGLAGGQITYEQYF.

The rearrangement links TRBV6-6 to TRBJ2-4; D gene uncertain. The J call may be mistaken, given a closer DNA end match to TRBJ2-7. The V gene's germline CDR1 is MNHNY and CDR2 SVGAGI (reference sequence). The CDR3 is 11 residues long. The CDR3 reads CASSYKTEQYF. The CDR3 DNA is TGTGCCAGCAGTTATAAGACCGAGCAGTACTTC.

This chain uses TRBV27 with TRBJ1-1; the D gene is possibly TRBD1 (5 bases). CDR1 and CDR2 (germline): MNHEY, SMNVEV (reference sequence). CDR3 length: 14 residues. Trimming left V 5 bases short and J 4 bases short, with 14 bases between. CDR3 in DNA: TGTGCCAGCAGTCCTATTTACAGGAGCACTGAAGCTTTCTTT. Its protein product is CASSPIYRSTEAFF.

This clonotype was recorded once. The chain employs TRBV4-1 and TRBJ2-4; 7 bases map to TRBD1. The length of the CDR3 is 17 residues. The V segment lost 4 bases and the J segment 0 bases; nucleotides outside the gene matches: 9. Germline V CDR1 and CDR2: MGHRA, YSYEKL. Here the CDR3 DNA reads TGCGCCAGCAGCCCCCTCCTAAGGGGGCCAGCCAAAAACATTCAGTACTTC. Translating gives CASSPLLRGPAKNIQYF.

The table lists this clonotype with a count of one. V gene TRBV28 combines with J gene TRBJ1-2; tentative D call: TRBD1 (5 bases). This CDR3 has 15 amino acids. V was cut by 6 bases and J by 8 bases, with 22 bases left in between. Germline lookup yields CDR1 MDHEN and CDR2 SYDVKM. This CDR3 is CASSLYSQAGRGYTF. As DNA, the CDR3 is TGTGCCAGCAGCCTCTACAGCCAGGCAGGGCGCGGCTACACCTTC.

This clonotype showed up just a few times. CDR3 region: CASNIAGATDTQYF. In DNA, the CDR3 is TGTGCCAGCAATATAGCGGGAGCCACAGATACGCAGTATTTT. The V call is TRBV12-3 or TRBV12-4, the J call TRBJ2-3, with 9 nucleotides matching TRBD2. V lost 7 bases, J lost 2 bases, and 4 bases stayed unmatched. This CDR3 contains 14 residues.

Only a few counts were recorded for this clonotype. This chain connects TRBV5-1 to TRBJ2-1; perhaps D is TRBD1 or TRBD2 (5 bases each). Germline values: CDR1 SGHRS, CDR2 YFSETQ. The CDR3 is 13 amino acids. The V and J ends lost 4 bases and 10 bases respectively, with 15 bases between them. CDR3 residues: CASSLYRDQEQFF. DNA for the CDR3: TGCGCCAGCAGCCTCTATCGGGACCAAGAGCAGTTCTTC.

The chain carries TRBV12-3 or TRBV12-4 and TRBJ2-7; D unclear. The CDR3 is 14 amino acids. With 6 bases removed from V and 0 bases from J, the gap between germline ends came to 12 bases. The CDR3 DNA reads TGTGCCAGCAGCCCCGGGTGGAGCTCCTACGAGCAGTACTTC. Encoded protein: CASSPGWSSYEQYF.

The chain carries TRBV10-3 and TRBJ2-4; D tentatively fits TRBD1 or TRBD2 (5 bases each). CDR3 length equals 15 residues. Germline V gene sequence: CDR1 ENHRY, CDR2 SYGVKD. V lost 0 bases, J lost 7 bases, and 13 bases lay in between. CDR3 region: CAISESLQGGNIQYF. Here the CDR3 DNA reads TGTGCCATCAGTGAGTCTCTTCAGGGCGGGAACATTCAGTACTTC.

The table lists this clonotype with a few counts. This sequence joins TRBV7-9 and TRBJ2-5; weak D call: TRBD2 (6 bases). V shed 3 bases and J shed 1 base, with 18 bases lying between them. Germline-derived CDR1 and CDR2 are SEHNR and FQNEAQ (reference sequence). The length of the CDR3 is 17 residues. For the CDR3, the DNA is TGTGCCAGCAGCTTTCGGGACTCAAGGGGCCCCCAAGAGACCCAGTACTTC. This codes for CASSFRDSRGPQETQYF.

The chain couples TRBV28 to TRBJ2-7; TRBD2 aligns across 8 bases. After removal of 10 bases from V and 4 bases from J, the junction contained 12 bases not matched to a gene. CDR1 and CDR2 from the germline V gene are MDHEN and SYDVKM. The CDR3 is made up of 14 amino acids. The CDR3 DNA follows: TGTGCCACCGTCTCCAGCGGGGGTACATACGAGCAGTACTTC. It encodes CATVSSGGTYEQYF.

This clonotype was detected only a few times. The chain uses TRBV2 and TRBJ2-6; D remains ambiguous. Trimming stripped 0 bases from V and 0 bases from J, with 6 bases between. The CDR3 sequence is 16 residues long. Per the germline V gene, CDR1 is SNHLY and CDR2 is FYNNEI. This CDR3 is CASSEAIGSGANVLTF. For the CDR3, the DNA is TGTGCCAGCAGTGAAGCTATCGGCTCTGGGGCCAACGTCCTGACTTTC.

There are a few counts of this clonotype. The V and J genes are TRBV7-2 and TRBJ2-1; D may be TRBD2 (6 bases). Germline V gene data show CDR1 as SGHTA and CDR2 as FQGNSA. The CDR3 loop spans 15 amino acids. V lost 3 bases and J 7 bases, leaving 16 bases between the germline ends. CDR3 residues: CASSFGGNRVNEQFF. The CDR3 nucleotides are TGTGCCAGCAGCTTTGGCGGGAACAGAGTAAATGAGCAGTTCTTC. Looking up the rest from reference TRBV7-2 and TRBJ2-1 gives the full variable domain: GAGVSQSPSNKVTEKGKDVELRCDPISGHTALYWYRQSLGQGLEFLIYFQGNSAPDKSGLPSDRFSAERTGGSVSTLTIQRTQQEDSAVYLCASSFGGNRVNEQFFGPGTRLTVL.

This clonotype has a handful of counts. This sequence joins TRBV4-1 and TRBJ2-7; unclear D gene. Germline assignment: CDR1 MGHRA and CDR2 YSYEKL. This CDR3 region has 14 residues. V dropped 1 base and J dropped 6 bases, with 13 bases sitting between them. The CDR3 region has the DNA TGCGCCAGCAGCCAAGGTAGCTATTCGGCCGAGCAGTACTTC. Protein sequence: CASSQGSYSAEQYF.

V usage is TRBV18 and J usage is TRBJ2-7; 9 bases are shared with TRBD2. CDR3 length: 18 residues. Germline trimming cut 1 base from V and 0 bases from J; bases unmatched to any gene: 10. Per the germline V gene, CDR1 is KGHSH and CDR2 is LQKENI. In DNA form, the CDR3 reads TGTGCCAGCTCACCACGAACCGTTACTAGCGGGTTCTCCTACGAGCAGTACTTC. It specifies CASSPRTVTSGFSYEQYF.

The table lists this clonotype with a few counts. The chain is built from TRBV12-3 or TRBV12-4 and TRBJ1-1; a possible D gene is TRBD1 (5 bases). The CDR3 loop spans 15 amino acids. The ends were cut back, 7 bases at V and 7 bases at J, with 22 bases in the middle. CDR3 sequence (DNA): TGTGCCAGCACCTTGCTCAGGGCCGGAGCCGGTGAAGCTTTCTTT. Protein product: CASTLLRAGAGEAFF.

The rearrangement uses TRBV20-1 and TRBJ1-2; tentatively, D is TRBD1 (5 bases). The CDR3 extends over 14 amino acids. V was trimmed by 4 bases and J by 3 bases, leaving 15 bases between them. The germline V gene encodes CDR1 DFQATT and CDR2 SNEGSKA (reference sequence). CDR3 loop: CSAILRARDYGYTF. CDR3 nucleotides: TGCAGTGCTATACTCAGGGCTAGAGACTATGGCTACACCTTC.

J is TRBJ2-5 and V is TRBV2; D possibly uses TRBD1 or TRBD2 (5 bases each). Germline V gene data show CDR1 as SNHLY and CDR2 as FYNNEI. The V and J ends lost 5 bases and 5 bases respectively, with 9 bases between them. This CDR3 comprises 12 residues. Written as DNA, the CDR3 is TGTGCCAGCAGTCGAGGGGCGGAGACCCAGTACTTC. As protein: CASSRGAETQYF.

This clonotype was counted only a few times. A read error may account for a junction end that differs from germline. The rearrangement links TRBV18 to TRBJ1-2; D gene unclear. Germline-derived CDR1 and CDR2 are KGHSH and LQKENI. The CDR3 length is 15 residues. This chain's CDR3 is CASSPSSTPNYGYTF. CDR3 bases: TGTGCCAGCTCACCCTCCTCGACCCCTAATTATGGCTACACCTTC. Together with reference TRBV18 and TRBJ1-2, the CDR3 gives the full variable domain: NAGVMQNPRHLVRRRGQEARLRCSPMKGHSHVYWYRQLPEEGLKFMVYLQKENIIDESGMPKERFSAEFPKEGPSILRIQQVVRGDSAAYFCASSPSSTPNYGYTFGSGTRLTVV.

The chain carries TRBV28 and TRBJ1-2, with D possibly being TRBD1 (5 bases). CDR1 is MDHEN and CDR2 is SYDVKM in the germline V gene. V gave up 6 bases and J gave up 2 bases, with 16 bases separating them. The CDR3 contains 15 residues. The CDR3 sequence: CASREGLRPNYGYTF. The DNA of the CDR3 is TGTGCCAGCAGGGAGGGGCTCCGGCCAAACTATGGCTACACCTTC.

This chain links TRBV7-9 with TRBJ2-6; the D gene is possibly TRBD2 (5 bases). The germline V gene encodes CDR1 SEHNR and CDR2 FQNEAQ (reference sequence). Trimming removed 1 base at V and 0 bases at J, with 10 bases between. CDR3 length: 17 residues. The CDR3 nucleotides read TGTGCCAGCAGCTTAGGGAGGACGGCCTCTGGGGCCAACGTCCTGACTTTC. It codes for CASSLGRTASGANVLTF.

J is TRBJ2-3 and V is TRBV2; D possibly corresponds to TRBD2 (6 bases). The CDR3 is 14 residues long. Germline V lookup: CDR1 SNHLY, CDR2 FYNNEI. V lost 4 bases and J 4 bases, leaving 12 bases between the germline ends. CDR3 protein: CASSGLVSADTQYF. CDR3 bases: TGTGCCAGCAGTGGACTAGTTTCCGCAGATACGCAGTATTTT.

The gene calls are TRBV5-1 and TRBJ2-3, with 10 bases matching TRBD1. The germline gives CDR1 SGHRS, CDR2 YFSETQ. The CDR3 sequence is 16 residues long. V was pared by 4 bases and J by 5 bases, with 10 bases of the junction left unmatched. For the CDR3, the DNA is TGCGCCAGCAGCCGTACGGACAGGGGGGTAGGAGATACGCAGTATTTT. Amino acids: CASSRTDRGVGDTQYF.

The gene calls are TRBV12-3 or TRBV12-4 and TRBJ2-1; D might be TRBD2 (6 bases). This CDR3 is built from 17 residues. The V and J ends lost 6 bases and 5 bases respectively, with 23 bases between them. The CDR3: CASSPRGGRRTNNEQFF. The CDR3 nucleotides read TGTGCCAGCAGCCCCCGGGGAGGCAGGAGGACAAACAATGAGCAGTTCTTC.

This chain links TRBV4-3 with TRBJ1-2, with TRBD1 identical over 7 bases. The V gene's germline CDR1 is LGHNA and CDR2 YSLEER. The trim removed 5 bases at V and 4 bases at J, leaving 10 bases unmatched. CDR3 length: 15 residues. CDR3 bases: TGCGCCAGCAGCGAGGGGGCCGTCACTATCTATGGCTACACCTTC. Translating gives CASSEGAVTIYGYTF.

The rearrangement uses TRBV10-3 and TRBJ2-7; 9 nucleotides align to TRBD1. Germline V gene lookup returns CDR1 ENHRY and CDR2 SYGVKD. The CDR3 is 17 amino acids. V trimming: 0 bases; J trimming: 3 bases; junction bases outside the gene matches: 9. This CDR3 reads CAISESSGQGWDYEQYF. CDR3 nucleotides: TGTGCCATCAGTGAGTCCTCCGGACAGGGGTGGGACTACGAGCAGTACTTC.

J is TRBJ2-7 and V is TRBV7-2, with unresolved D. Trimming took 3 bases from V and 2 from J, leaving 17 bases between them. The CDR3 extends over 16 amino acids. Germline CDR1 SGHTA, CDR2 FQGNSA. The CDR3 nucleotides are TGTGCCAGCAGCTTGGGCCTAGGCTTGGTGGCCTACGAGCAGTACTTC. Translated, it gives CASSLGLGLVAYEQYF.